The entry below gives a single T cell receptor beta chain sequence along with its context. Antigen unknown. This specimen belongs to a study of cytomegalovirus exposure and HLA in healthy donors. Study-wide background: Earlier results showed approximately 110 million unique TCR beta sequences derived from approximately 180 million T cells.

PCR employed 60 Vbeta and 13 Jbeta primers. Sequenced by immunoSEQ multiplex PCR; TCRdb stores in-frame clones only, minus some. The sample includes 150,000 or so clones, about 84% of them seen just once. This CDR3 is 14 amino acids long. CDR1 is MNHEY and CDR2 is SMNVEV in the germline V gene (reference sequence). Trimming stripped 3 bases from V and 0 bases from J, with 8 bases between. Study conclusions and caveats: A later analysis found TCR association rates differed by HLA locus, highest for DRB1 and lowest for HLA-C. Associated with cytomegalovirus, according to the listing, were 150 to 200 TCR beta chains.

This TCR was sampled from a woman aged 40-49 years in good health and CMV-seropositive. V is TRBV27 and J is TRBJ2-5, with a possible D match to TRBD2 (6 bases). What was sequenced was PBMCs. This CDR3 reads CASSLGGDQETQYF. In nucleotides, the CDR3 is TGTGCCAGCAGTTTGGGCGGGGACCAAGAGACCCAGTACTTC.